The source of this T cell receptor beta chain is a study of T cell repertoires in cytomegalovirus infection. Study-level background: Recently identified HLA-C-restricted CMV epitopes were used, and well-studied HLA-B-restricted CMV epitopes were used as well. CMV infection plus the matching HLA type was flagged by public TCR beta signatures.

TCRdb recomputed calls from the reads with MiXCR, one row per CDR3 protein. Among roughly 730,000 distinct CDR3 sequences listed, roughly 30% were seen once. Study-level points and caveats: In two of eight donors, the top clonotype was HLA-C-restricted CMV-specific.

After removal of 1 base from V and 7 bases from J, the junction contained 4 bases not matched to a gene. CDR3 length: 14 amino acids. This clonotype appeared a few times. Its antigen is unknown. This TCR derives from a human donor in good health (CMV status not recorded). Some clones in this sample may be carry-over from other donors' samples. The material sequenced was cultured PBMCs, taken from culture after CMV antigen stimulation. The chain carries TRBV12-3 or TRBV12-4 and TRBJ1-1; 9 bases map to TRBD1. DNA for the CDR3: TGTGCCAGCAGTTTAGGAACAGGGGGCCTTGAAGCTTTCTTT. Translating gives CASSLGTGGLEAFF.